The 30 T cell receptor beta chains presented below share a single source sample, sequenced in a study of blood T cells in healthy people across ages. Next came a second PCR, run for roughly 6 to 11 cycles, which used a sample-barcoded 5' primer along with a J-beta primer mix. TCRdb fed the 5' RACE reads into MiXCR, producing one record per CDR3 protein. The table shows hundreds of thousands of distinct CDR3 sequences, with approximately 48% occurring only once. What was sequenced was blood. These receptors all come from a man in his fifties or sixties in good health.

This clonotype showed up just a few times. The V call is TRBV7-9, the J call TRBJ2-7; D is uncertain. The CDR3 totals 11 residues. Trimming removed 5 bases from V and 5 bases from J, with 7 bases in between. Per germline, CDR1 SEHNR and CDR2 FQNEAQ (reference sequence). CDR3 sequence reads: CASSPNNEQYF. CDR3 nucleotide sequence: TGTGCCAGCAGCCCAAATAACGAGCAGTACTTC.

The V call is TRBV7-2, the J call TRBJ2-2; D is possibly TRBD2 (7 bases). The germline CDR1 and CDR2 sequences are SGHTA and FQGNSA. V lost 5 bases, J lost 4 bases, and 17 bases lay in between. This CDR3 has 16 amino acids. CDR3 DNA: TGTGCCAGCAGCCCCGTGGGGGGGGGCCTCACCGGGGAGCTGTTTTTT. Translation: CASSPVGGGLTGELFF. Together with reference TRBV7-2 and TRBJ2-2, the CDR3 gives the full variable domain: GAGVSQSPSNKVTEKGKDVELRCDPISGHTALYWYRQSLGQGLEFLIYFQGNSAPDKSGLPSDRFSAERTGGSVSTLTIQRTQQEDSAVYLCASSPVGGGLTGELFFGEGSRLTVL.

Only a few counts were recorded for this clonotype. The gene calls are TRBV10-3 and TRBJ2-7, with D possibly matching TRBD1 (6 bases). Germline loops: CDR1 ENHRY, CDR2 SYGVKD. The CDR3 sequence is 12 residues long. V was pared by 5 bases and J by 4 bases, with 9 bases between. Here the CDR3 DNA reads TGTGCCATCAGTCCAGGGGAATACGAGCAGTACTTC. It encodes CAISPGEYEQYF.

CDR3 nucleotides: TGTGCCTGGCAGGGGATGCACTACGAGCAGTACTTC. Residues: CAWQGMHYEQYF. The chain recombines TRBV30 with TRBJ2-7; D may be TRBD1 (6 bases). The V gene's germline CDR1 is GTSNPN and CDR2 SVGIG (reference sequence). V gave up 5 bases and J gave up 3 bases, with 11 bases separating them. The CDR3 totals 12 residues.

This clonotype was counted only a few times. This sequence joins TRBV10-3 and TRBJ1-2, with TRBD1 matching over 8 bases. V lost 10 bases and J lost 7; bases outside the gene matches: 17. The length of the CDR3 is 15 residues. CDR1 ENHRY and CDR2 SYGVKD come from the germline V gene. CDR3 sequence reads: CATRPSSDRATGYTF. The DNA for the CDR3 is TGTGCCACGCGCCCCTCCTCGGACAGGGCGACTGGCTACACCTTC.

The rearrangement links TRBV9 to TRBJ1-2, with TRBD1 matching 11 bases. The CDR3 has 16 residues. Germline lookup yields CDR1 SGDLS and CDR2 YYNGEE. The junction had 9 bases not matched to a gene; V was cut back by 3 bases and J by 5 bases. CDR3 bases: TGTGCCAGCAGCGCACCACGGGACAGGGGGGAATATGGCTACACCTTC. Translated: CASSAPRDRGEYGYTF.

This chain links TRBV14 with TRBJ1-2; D call uncertain. Deletions cut 1 base from V and 4 bases from J, with 10 bases between. Germline CDR1 reads SGHDN; CDR2 reads FVKESK. This CDR3 has 14 amino acids. This chain's CDR3 is CASSQGGGVYGYTF. The CDR3 DNA is TGTGCCAGCAGCCAAGGCGGTGGGGTCTATGGCTACACCTTC.

Only a few counts were recorded for this clonotype. The CDR3 protein is CASSLGVGVGDTQYF. The CDR3, as DNA: TGTGCCAGCAGTTTAGGGGTGGGGGTTGGAGATACGCAGTATTTT. The V and J genes are TRBV28 and TRBJ2-3; D is perhaps TRBD1 or TRBD2 (5 bases each). V lost 2 bases, J lost 5 bases, and 14 bases lay in between. The CDR3 loop spans 15 amino acids. Per the germline V gene, CDR1 is MDHEN and CDR2 is SYDVKM.

This chain connects TRBV12-3 or TRBV12-4 to TRBJ1-5; D uncertain. This CDR3 has 13 amino acids. V was clipped by 4 bases and J by 9 bases, with 13 bases between them. DNA of the CDR3: TGTGCCAGCAGTTATGATACCCGTTCGCCCCAGCATTTT. It codes for CASSYDTRSPQHF.

This clonotype has just one count. The chain recombines TRBV28 with TRBJ2-4; a possible D gene is TRBD1 (5 bases). The tail of the sequence fits TRBJ2-7 better, so the J call may be wrong. Germline V gene data show CDR1 as MDHEN and CDR2 as SYDVKM. The CDR3 spans 16 residues. The CDR3 coding sequence is TGTGCCAGCAGTTCCGGAGACAGCCTAAGACCTTACGAGCAGTACTTC. Protein product: CASSSGDSLRPYEQYF.

The genes are TRBV4-3 and TRBJ2-7; possibly TRBD2 for D (5 bases). Germline loops: CDR1 LGHNA, CDR2 YSLEER. V shed 0 bases and J shed 4 bases, with 10 bases lying between them. The CDR3 loop spans 14 amino acids. CDR3 sequence: CASSQEPGIYEQYF. CDR3 DNA: TGCGCCAGCAGCCAAGAGCCCGGGATTTACGAGCAGTACTTC.

The chain recombines TRBV4-3 with TRBJ2-5; TRBD2 matches at 8 bases. The CDR3 spans 15 residues. Per the germline V gene, CDR1 is LGHNA and CDR2 is YSLEER. Trimming cost V 0 bases and J 5 bases; bases outside gene matches: 5. For the CDR3, the DNA is TGCGCCAGCAGCCAAGATATCCGGGGGGGGGAGACCCAGTACTTC. Its translation: CASSQDIRGGETQYF.

This chain joins TRBV7-2 and TRBJ1-6; unclear D gene. Germline CDR1 is SGHTA and CDR2 is FQGNSA. V was trimmed by 1 base and J by 9 bases, leaving 10 bases between them. The CDR3 length is 14 residues. The CDR3 DNA follows: TGTGCCAGCAGCTTAGTGGTTAGCACTTCACCCCTCCACTTT. Its translation is CASSLVVSTSPLHF.

This clonotype was seen once. V gene TRBV6-2 or TRBV6-3 combines with J gene TRBJ1-1; D not certain. Trimming took off 2 bases at V and 10 bases at J, with 11 bases between the two ends. The CDR3 is 12 residues long. The germline gives CDR1 MNHEY, CDR2 SVGEGT. Here the CDR3 reads CASSYEGRRAFF. The CDR3 coding sequence is TGTGCCAGCAGTTACGAAGGGCGCAGAGCTTTCTTT.

The J gene is TRBJ2-1, the V gene TRBV9; maybe TRBD1 (5 bases). The CDR3 is made up of 16 amino acids. Looked up from germline, CDR1 is SGDLS and CDR2 is YYNGEE. The V gene lost 0 bases and the J gene lost 2 bases, with 12 bases spanning the gap. The chain's CDR3 is CASSVVPGITYNEQFF. The CDR3 DNA is TGTGCCAGCAGCGTAGTCCCAGGGATCACCTACAATGAGCAGTTCTTC.

This chain links TRBV12-5 with TRBJ2-1, with 10 positions matching TRBD2. This CDR3 is built from 15 residues. Germline V lookup: CDR1 LGHNT, CDR2 FRNRAP. Losses at the gene ends were 5 bases for V and 3 bases for J; bases not matched to a gene: 4. The CDR3 DNA follows: TGTGCTAGTGGTATAGCGGGGGGTGTCTACAATGAGCAGTTCTTC. This translates into CASGIAGGVYNEQFF.

The rearrangement uses TRBV7-2 and TRBJ1-1; 9 positions agree with TRBD1. The CDR3 is made up of 12 amino acids. V lost 4 bases, J lost 10 bases, and 4 bases stayed unmatched. In germline, CDR1 is SGHTA, CDR2 FQGNSA. CDR3 in amino acids: CASSWGQGVAFF. The DNA of the CDR3 is TGTGCCAGCAGCTGGGGACAGGGTGTAGCTTTCTTT. Using reference TRBV7-2 and TRBJ1-1 for the parts outside the CDR3, the full variable domain is GAGVSQSPSNKVTEKGKDVELRCDPISGHTALYWYRQSLGQGLEFLIYFQGNSAPDKSGLPSDRFSAERTGGSVSTLTIQRTQQEDSAVYLCASSWGQGVAFFGQGTRLTVV.

The J gene is TRBJ1-1, the V gene TRBV2; no definite D call. Per the germline V gene, CDR1 is SNHLY and CDR2 is FYNNEI. This CDR3 has 12 residues. Trimming left V 3 bases short and J 5 bases short, with 7 bases between. DNA for the CDR3: TGTGCCAGCAGTGAGAGGGAAACTGAAGCTTTCTTT. It yields the protein CASSERETEAFF.

J is TRBJ1-2 and V is TRBV7-2, with D possibly TRBD1 on 5 matching bases. The CDR3 length is 12 residues. V dropped 3 bases and J dropped 8 bases, with 10 bases sitting between them. CDR1 and CDR2 (germline): SGHTA, FQGNSA. The CDR3 loop reads CASSFFQGGYTF. DNA of the CDR3: TGTGCCAGCAGCTTTTTCCAGGGAGGCTACACCTTC.

The DNA of the CDR3 is TGTGCCAGCAGCGCCCGGGACGGACGGAATCAGCCCCAGCATTTT. Its translation is CASSARDGRNQPQHF. V gene TRBV3-1 combines with J gene TRBJ1-5; D may be TRBD1 (5 bases). Per germline, CDR1 LGHDT and CDR2 YNNKEL (reference sequence). The CDR3 extends over 15 amino acids. The ends were cut back, 5 bases at V and 4 bases at J, with 15 bases in the middle.

The table lists this clonotype with many counts. The V call is TRBV5-1, the J call TRBJ2-1, with 9 bases that match TRBD1. The length of the CDR3 is 14 residues. Germline V gene lookup returns CDR1 SGHRS and CDR2 YFSETQ. J lost 9 bases, V lost 2 bases, and 6 bases had no gene match. This CDR3 is CASSFRVDRGEQFF. In DNA form, the CDR3 reads TGCGCCAGCAGCTTCAGAGTGGACAGGGGTGAGCAGTTCTTC.

V is TRBV7-9 and J is TRBJ2-3; 8 nucleotides align to TRBD2. Trimming removed 7 bases from V and 4 bases from J; junction bases left unmatched: 7. The CDR3 consists of 14 residues. Germline CDR1 is SEHNR and CDR2 is FQNEAQ (reference sequence). The CDR3 reads CASIYGGAPDTQYF. DNA of the CDR3: TGTGCCAGCATCTACGGGGGGGCGCCAGATACGCAGTATTTT.

The chain employs TRBV3-1 and TRBJ2-7; D is uncertain. This CDR3 has 17 residues. CDR1 is LGHDT and CDR2 is YNNKEL in the germline V gene (reference sequence). The ends were cut back, 0 bases at V and 4 bases at J, with 19 bases in the middle. The CDR3 DNA is TGTGCCAGCAGCCAAGAGGCAGGACCCGTTCCCGGTTACGAGCAGTACTTC. This gives the protein CASSQEAGPVPGYEQYF.

The genes are TRBV29-1 and TRBJ1-2; unclear D gene. Germline V lookup: CDR1 SQVTM, CDR2 ANQGSEA. V was trimmed by 0 bases and J by 2 bases, leaving 10 bases between them. This CDR3 has 14 residues. CDR3 amino acids: CSVEDGSRNYGYTF. For the CDR3, the DNA is TGCAGCGTTGAAGATGGGTCGAGGAACTATGGCTACACCTTC.

The chain has TRBV5-1 and TRBJ2-7; maybe TRBD1 (5 bases). The CDR3 is 13 residues long. CDR1 SGHRS and CDR2 YFSETQ come from the germline V gene. V lost 4 bases and J 3 bases, leaving 11 bases between the germline ends. The CDR3 coding sequence is TGCGCCAGCAGCCGACAGACCGACTACGAGCAGTACTTC. Translated, it gives CASSRQTDYEQYF.

The rearrangement joins TRBV11-2 to TRBJ2-3; weak D call: TRBD1 (7 bases). This CDR3 comprises 19 residues. Germline V CDR1 and CDR2: SGHAT, FQNNGV. V was clipped by 2 bases and J by 5 bases, with 26 bases between them. CDR3 amino acids: CASSLNPLTTGRSRDTQYF. The CDR3 DNA reads TGTGCCAGCAGCTTAAACCCCCTAACGACAGGGAGGAGCCGAGATACGCAGTATTTT.

The rearrangement uses TRBV3-1 and TRBJ2-1; 9 bases are a match to TRBD2. The V gene end was trimmed by 4 bases and the J gene end by 11 bases; junction bases not matched to a gene: 12. Germline V gene lookup returns CDR1 LGHDT and CDR2 YNNKEL (reference sequence). This CDR3 has 15 amino acids. CDR3 protein: CASSPGGVAGEKQFF. The CDR3 nucleotides read TGTGCCAGCAGCCCCGGAGGAGTAGCGGGGGAGAAGCAGTTCTTC.

This rearrangement joins TRBV11-3 to TRBJ2-4; no definite D call. The CDR3 has 13 residues. Trimming shortened V by 5 bases and J by 6 bases, and 11 bases separated the two germline ends. Germline-derived CDR1 and CDR2 are SGHNT and YENEEA. For the CDR3, the DNA is TGTGCCAGCAGCCATGACAATTTAAACATTCAGTACTTC. Translating gives CASSHDNLNIQYF.

A word on this clonotype: One base away lies a much larger clone, so this may be a sequencing read error. The chain is built from TRBV7-2 and TRBJ2-4; 14 nucleotides match TRBD2. Germline trimming cut 5 bases from V and 9 bases from J; bases unmatched to any gene: 12. Germline CDR1 is SGHTA and CDR2 is FQGNSA. The length of the CDR3 is 17 residues. This CDR3 reads CASSARTSGGTRSIQYF. CDR3 DNA: TGTGCCAGCAGCGCCCGGACTAGCGGGGGGACGAGGAGCATTCAGTACTTC.

The J gene is TRBJ2-5, the V gene TRBV20-1, with D possibly TRBD2 on 6 matching bases. Germline V lookup: CDR1 DFQATT, CDR2 SNEGSKA (reference sequence). Trimming cost V 4 bases and J 11 bases, with 20 bases left between them. The CDR3 runs 13 residues. Written as DNA, the CDR3 is TGCAGTGCTACTGACCGGGACTGGAGTGAGCAGTACTTC. It is translated as CSATDRDWSEQYF.